These 13 T cell receptor beta chains were all obtained from the same sample, sequenced in a study of T cells in Graves' hyperthyroidism and ophthalmopathy. The investigators amplified TCR beta CDR3 regions from RNA transcripts. TCR CDR3 underwent first-round RT-PCR with the HTBI primer set. One entry per CDR3 protein, called by TCRdb with MiXCR from the multiplex PCR reads. The sample contains some 570,000 distinct CDR3 sequences, 14% of which appear only once. Sequencing was performed on blood. The receptors shown here come from a woman under 30 with Graves' ophthalmopathy.

The chain is built from TRBV7-9 and TRBJ1-2; the D is unclear. V was trimmed by 0 bases and J by 8 bases, leaving 13 bases between them. The CDR3 runs to 14 residues. Per germline, CDR1 SEHNR and CDR2 FQNEAQ (reference sequence). CDR3 coding DNA: TGTGCCAGCAGCTTAGCGGAGGGTTCGAGGGGCTACACCTTC. Translated, it gives CASSLAEGSRGYTF.

This clonotype was picked up a small number of times. The gene calls are TRBV7-9 and TRBJ2-1; 14 nucleotides match TRBD2. V was clipped by 7 bases and J by 9 bases; unmatched bases: 5. The CDR3 is made up of 14 amino acids. The V gene's germline CDR1 is SEHNR and CDR2 FQNEAQ (reference sequence). CDR3 residues: CASTGTSGSGEQFF. As DNA, the CDR3 is TGTGCCAGCACCGGGACTAGCGGGAGTGGTGAGCAGTTCTTC.

This clonotype showed up many times. The chain employs TRBV5-1 and TRBJ2-7, with 9 nucleotides matching TRBD1. Germline-derived CDR1 and CDR2 are SGHRS and YFSETQ. CDR3 length: 14 amino acids. V was clipped by 2 bases and J by 6 bases; unmatched bases: 6. The CDR3 DNA sequence: TGCGCCAGCAGCTTCCGACAGGGGGGACGCGAGCAGTACTTC. It codes for CASSFRQGGREQYF.

This clonotype has at least ten counts. The genes are TRBV13 and TRBJ2-7; the match to TRBD2 covers 8 bases. This CDR3 has 16 amino acids. V was clipped by 7 bases and J by 3 bases; unmatched bases: 14. Germline CDR1 and CDR2: PRHDT and FYEKMQ (reference sequence). DNA of the CDR3: TGTGCCAGCACCCTCTTAGCGGGACCCGGGGGCTACGAGCAGTACTTC. It is translated as CASTLLAGPGGYEQYF.

This clonotype was recorded at least ten times. V gene TRBV27 combines with J gene TRBJ2-1; maybe TRBD2 (7 bases). The CDR3 has 16 residues. Trimming shortened V by 7 bases and J by 4 bases, and 20 bases separated the two germline ends. CDR1 MNHEY and CDR2 SMNVEV come from the germline V gene (reference sequence). CDR3 nucleotide sequence: TGTGCCAGCACCGAGGGAGGGGGGTCCTATTACAATGAGCAGTTCTTC. It encodes CASTEGGGSYYNEQFF.

This clonotype was detected ten times or more. V is TRBV3-1 and J is TRBJ1-2; 7 nucleotides align to TRBD1. The ends lost 1 base at V and 6 bases at J; junction bases unmatched: 17. The CDR3 runs to 18 residues. Germline values: CDR1 LGHDT, CDR2 YNNKEL (reference sequence). CDR3 protein: CASSQGYRGNRDPDGYTF. As DNA, the CDR3 is TGTGCCAGCAGCCAAGGATACAGGGGAAATCGGGATCCGGATGGCTACACCTTC.

This clonotype was seen ten or more times. The rearrangement joins TRBV20-1 to TRBJ1-1; 8 bases fit TRBD1. This CDR3 is built from 13 residues. Germline loops: CDR1 DFQATT, CDR2 SNEGSKA (reference sequence). V trimming: 7 bases; J trimming: 1 base; junction bases outside the gene matches: 5. The CDR3 DNA is TGCAGTGTCAACAGGGGGACGAACACTGAAGCTTTCTTT. It yields the protein CSVNRGTNTEAFF.

The sample holds many counts of this clonotype. V usage is TRBV28 and J usage is TRBJ2-3; TRBD1 aligns across 9 bases. CDR1 and CDR2 (germline): MDHEN, SYDVKM. CDR3 length equals 14 residues. Trimming at V came to 6 bases and at J to 3 bases, leaving 4 bases not matched to a gene. This CDR3 is CASSPDRGTDTQYF. The CDR3, as DNA: TGTGCCAGCAGCCCGGACAGGGGAACAGATACGCAGTATTTT.

This rearrangement joins TRBV12-3 or TRBV12-4 to TRBJ1-5, with 10 bases that match TRBD1. V lost 5 bases, J lost 2 bases, and 6 bases stayed unmatched. The CDR3 spans 16 residues. CDR3 nucleotides: TGTGCCAGCAGTCCGCAGACAGGGGGCGGCAATCAGCCCCAGCATTTT. It is translated as CASSPQTGGGNQPQHF.

This clonotype was seen at least ten times. This chain uses TRBV4-1 with TRBJ2-5; 8 bases fit TRBD2. J lost 4 bases, V lost 3 bases, and 16 bases had no gene match. CDR1 and CDR2 from the germline V gene are MGHRA and YSYEKL. The CDR3 covers 18 residues. CDR3 bases: TGCGCCAGCAGCCACAATCCCCCGGGACTAGTGGATCGAGAGACCCAGTACTTC. Translating it yields CASSHNPPGLVDRETQYF.

In its sample, this clonotype was seen a few times. V usage is TRBV24-1 and J usage is TRBJ2-1; no definite D call. This CDR3 region has 14 residues. Germline values: CDR1 KGHDR, CDR2 SFDVKD. Trimming removed 1 base from V and 7 bases from J, with 10 bases in between. CDR3: CATSDFLARNEQFF. DNA for the CDR3: TGTGCCACCAGTGATTTTTTAGCTCGGAATGAGCAGTTCTTC.

The chain recombines TRBV3-1 with TRBJ2-5; 9 nucleotides line up with TRBD2. Per the germline V gene, CDR1 is LGHDT and CDR2 is YNNKEL (reference sequence). Germline trimming cut 0 bases from V and 6 bases from J; bases unmatched to any gene: 5. The CDR3 totals 15 residues. CDR3 nucleotide sequence: TGTGCCAGCAGCCAAGAGCGAGCGGGAGGAAAGACCCAGTACTTC. Amino acids: CASSQERAGGKTQYF.

This clonotype was detected ten times or more. This chain connects TRBV27 to TRBJ1-1, with D unclear. V lost 7 bases and J 8 bases, leaving 11 bases between the germline ends. The CDR3 contains 11 residues. Looked up from germline, CDR1 is MNHEY and CDR2 is SMNVEV (reference sequence). CDR3 DNA: TGTGCCAGCAAGTTAGGGCCAGAAGCTTTCTTT. This gives the protein CASKLGPEAFF.